Each of the 30 T cell receptor beta chains below was sequenced from the same sample in a study of blood T cell repertoires in COVID-19. Method: immunoSEQ multiplex PCR; TCRdb's copy keeps in-frame clones and lacks some. The sample has around 310,000 clones, around 90% seen once. The specimen was peripheral blood. The receptors derive from a middle-aged woman with COVID-19, enrolled during active disease.

V and J are TRBV4-1 and TRBJ1-4, with D tentatively TRBD1 (5 bases). The V end was cut by 3 bases, the J end by 4 bases, with 15 bases between. The germline gives CDR1 MGHRA, CDR2 YSYEKL. The CDR3 runs to 16 residues. The CDR3 loop reads CASSQGTGRDNEKLFF. The CDR3 DNA follows: TGCGCCAGCAGCCAGGGGACTGGGAGGGATAATGAAAAACTGTTTTTT.

The chain is built from TRBV5-1 and TRBJ2-3; TRBD2 matches 10 bases. The V and J ends lost 4 bases and 6 bases, in that order; junction bases with no gene match: 8. The CDR3 is made up of 15 amino acids. Per germline, CDR1 SGHRS and CDR2 YFSETQ. The DNA of the CDR3 is TGCGCCAGCAGCACAGCGGGGGGGCCAGGGGATACGCAGTATTTT. The encoded protein is CASSTAGGPGDTQYF.

V and J are TRBV15 and TRBJ2-5, with D possibly being TRBD1 (6 bases). CDR1 is LNHNV, CDR2 YYDKDF, per germline (reference sequence). Trimming cost V 3 bases and J 4 bases, with 15 bases left between them. This CDR3 is 15 amino acids long. This CDR3 reads CATSRGPGVGETQYF. CDR3 coding DNA: TGTGCCACCAGCAGGGGCCCAGGGGTGGGAGAGACCCAGTACTTC.

This clone was seen once. The chain employs TRBV28 and TRBJ1-3, with 9 bases matching TRBD1. This CDR3 contains 15 residues. V shed 6 bases and J 4 bases; nucleotides not matched to a gene: 7. The V gene's germline CDR1 is MDHEN and CDR2 SYDVKM. CDR3 sequence reads: CASSSWGQGGNTIYF. CDR3 coding DNA: TGTGCCAGCAGCTCTTGGGGACAGGGAGGAAACACCATATATTTT.

This sequence joins TRBV5-1 and TRBJ1-1; D perhaps matches TRBD1 (5 bases). The CDR3 has 14 residues. The V gene lost 0 bases and the J gene lost 4 bases, with 10 bases spanning the gap. The germline gives CDR1 SGHRS, CDR2 YFSETQ. The CDR3 DNA reads as TGCGCCAGCAGCTTGGCGGACATGGGCACTGAAGCTTTCTTT. Its protein product is CASSLADMGTEAFF.

The V and J genes are TRBV5-1 and TRBJ2-3; D gene uncertain. The V gene lost 5 bases and the J gene lost 0 bases, with 10 bases spanning the gap. The CDR3 contains 14 residues. The V gene's germline CDR1 is SGHRS and CDR2 YFSETQ. CDR3 nucleotides: TGCGCCAGCAGTCCCTCTACTAGCACAGATACGCAGTATTTT. Amino acid sequence: CASSPSTSTDTQYF.

The chain combines TRBV27 with TRBJ2-4; 12 bases map to TRBD1. The V gene end was trimmed by 5 bases and the J gene end by 9 bases; junction bases not matched to a gene: 5. CDR1 is MNHEY and CDR2 is SMNVEV in the germline V gene (reference sequence). The CDR3 runs 14 residues. The CDR3, as DNA: TGTGCCAGCAGTCGGGACAGGGGGCTGGTCATTCAGTACTTC. It encodes CASSRDRGLVIQYF.

The CDR3 bases are TGTGCCAGCAGCCAAGAATTACAGCCCTTCTATGGCTACACCTTC. Amino acid sequence: CASSQELQPFYGYTF. The rearrangement links TRBV3-1 (or the pseudogene TRBV3-2) to TRBJ1-2; D is unresolved. This CDR3 is built from 15 residues. Germline lookup yields CDR1 LGHDT and CDR2 YNNKEL (reference sequence). The V end was cut by 0 bases, the J end by 4 bases, with 12 bases between.

This clone was recorded once. The chain is built from TRBV3-1 (or the pseudogene TRBV3-2) and TRBJ1-1; unclear D gene. The CDR3 totals 12 residues. Trimming removed 1 base at V and 7 bases at J, with 7 bases between. The V gene's germline CDR1 is LGHDT and CDR2 YNNKEL (reference sequence). The CDR3 sequence is CASSQGGFEAFF. For the CDR3, the DNA is TGTGCCAGCAGCCAAGGAGGTTTTGAAGCTTTCTTT.

The chain carries TRBV29-1 and TRBJ2-4; D call uncertain. This CDR3 is 15 amino acids long. The V gene's germline CDR1 is SQVTM and CDR2 ANQGSEA. V lost 5 bases and J lost 0, with 14 bases in between. The CDR3 DNA is TGCAGCGTTTTTTTAGCTGTTTCAGCCAAAAACATTCAGTACTTC. It is translated as CSVFLAVSAKNIQYF.

The chain links TRBV6-1 to TRBJ1-2; D not resolved. Looked up from germline, CDR1 is MNHNS and CDR2 is SASEGT. The CDR3 loop spans 11 amino acids. V was pared by 3 bases and J by 8 bases, with 7 bases between. The CDR3 region is CASSEEKGYTF. The CDR3 DNA follows: TGTGCCAGCAGTGAGGAGAAGGGCTACACCTTC.

The chain is built from TRBV19 and TRBJ1-5, with 7 bases fitting TRBD1. Trimming removed 4 bases from V and 2 bases from J; junction bases left unmatched: 2. The CDR3 runs to 14 residues. Germline V lookup: CDR1 LNHDA, CDR2 SQIVND (reference sequence). The CDR3 DNA is TGTGCCAGTAGTACGGGACAGCGCAATCAGCCCCAGCATTTT. It encodes CASSTGQRNQPQHF.

This clone was recorded a few times. The chain is built from TRBV29-1 and TRBJ2-7, with 14 bases identical to TRBD2. The V segment lost 6 bases and the J segment 0 bases; nucleotides outside the gene matches: 13. Germline CDR1 SQVTM, CDR2 ANQGSEA. The CDR3 totals 18 residues. The CDR3 bases are TGCAGCGTCCAAGGGACTAGCGGGAGAAGCATAAACTCCTACGAGCAGTACTTC. Its translation is CSVQGTSGRSINSYEQYF.

This clone has only one observation. The V call is TRBV24-1, the J call TRBJ1-2, with TRBD1 matching over 9 bases. There are 13 residues in the CDR3. Germline V gene sequence: CDR1 KGHDR, CDR2 SFDVKD. The V segment lost 3 bases and the J segment 6 bases; nucleotides outside the gene matches: 1. The chain's CDR3 is CATSDRDRDGYTF. As DNA, the CDR3 is TGTGCCACCAGTGATCGGGACAGGGATGGCTACACCTTC.

This clone occurred once. This chain connects TRBV6-5 to TRBJ1-2, with D perhaps matching TRBD1 (6 bases). The V end was cut by 4 bases, the J end by 5 bases, with 20 bases between. CDR1 is MNHEY, CDR2 SVGAGI, per germline. The CDR3 has 16 residues. The CDR3 protein is CASSSRDPGVSYGYTF. DNA for the CDR3: TGTGCCAGCAGTTCGAGGGACCCAGGGGTTTCGTATGGCTACACCTTC.

Worth noting for this clone: The same CDR3 also results from other DNA sequences found in this sample. The chain has TRBV2 and TRBJ1-2; 8 bases are shared with TRBD1. This CDR3 region has 13 residues. The J segment lost 7 bases and the V segment lost 4 bases, leaving 5 bases of the junction unmatched. Germline values: CDR1 SNHLY, CDR2 FYNNEI. CDR3 in amino acids: CASSGGQGLGYTF. CDR3 in DNA: TGTGCCAGCAGTGGAGGACAGGGCCTTGGCTACACCTTC.

The chain links TRBV11-2 to TRBJ2-5; 7 bases are shared with TRBD2. This CDR3 has 14 amino acids. V dropped 4 bases and J dropped 4; count of bases not matched to a gene: 6. The V gene's germline CDR1 is SGHAT and CDR2 FQNNGV. CDR3 in DNA: TGTGCCAGCAGCTCAGGCGGGGGTCGAGAGACCCAGTACTTC. Its translation is CASSSGGGRETQYF.

The CDR3 DNA is TGTGCCTGGAGACCGCCCGGGACACCCTACGAGCAGTACTTC. Translated: CAWRPPGTPYEQYF. The rearrangement uses TRBV30 and TRBJ2-7, with D possibly TRBD1 on 6 matching bases. The V gene's germline CDR1 is GTSNPN and CDR2 SVGIG (reference sequence). The V end was cut by 3 bases, the J end by 2 bases, with 14 bases between. The CDR3 is 14 residues long.

The V call is TRBV7-9, the J call TRBJ2-1; D remains ambiguous. The CDR3 is 12 amino acids. V lost 6 bases and J lost 8, with 11 bases in between. Germline CDR1 and CDR2: SEHNR and FQNEAQ (reference sequence). The CDR3 loop reads CASSRMFDEQFF. In DNA, the CDR3 is TGTGCCAGCAGTCGTATGTTCGATGAGCAGTTCTTC.

The gene calls are TRBV25-1 and TRBJ2-1; 8 nucleotides agree with TRBD2. The CDR3 contains 16 residues. CDR1 is MGHDK and CDR2 is SYGVNS in the germline V gene. V lost 4 bases and J lost 2; bases outside the gene matches: 7. Here the CDR3 DNA reads TGTGCCAGCAGTGTAGCAGCGGGAGTTACCTACAATGAGCAGTTCTTC. Translation: CASSVAAGVTYNEQFF.

This clone was seen just once. The chain combines TRBV7-9 with TRBJ2-7; 7 positions match TRBD1. V shed 1 base and J 3 bases; nucleotides not matched to a gene: 18. Germline V lookup: CDR1 SEHNR, CDR2 FQNEAQ (reference sequence). There are 19 residues in the CDR3. The CDR3 sequence is CASSLGGQPNLRRDYEQYF. DNA for the CDR3: TGTGCCAGCAGCTTAGGGGGACAGCCTAACCTCAGACGGGACTACGAGCAGTACTTC.

This clone was picked up one time. The chain couples TRBV20-1 to TRBJ2-7; D is perhaps TRBD2 (5 bases). V was trimmed by 3 bases and J by 2 bases, leaving 20 bases between them. CDR3 length: 16 amino acids. Per germline, CDR1 DFQATT and CDR2 SNEGSKA (reference sequence). The CDR3 protein is CSASRVGRVEAYEQYF. The CDR3 bases are TGCAGTGCTAGTAGGGTTGGGCGGGTAGAGGCCTACGAGCAGTACTTC.

The rearrangement joins TRBV28 to TRBJ1-2; 7 bases align to TRBD1. CDR1 and CDR2 from the germline V gene are MDHEN and SYDVKM. The V and J ends lost 2 bases and 2 bases, in that order; junction bases with no gene match: 5. The CDR3 totals 15 residues. This CDR3 reads CASSLNRGVNYGYTF. The CDR3 nucleotides read TGTGCCAGCAGTTTAAACAGGGGAGTAAACTATGGCTACACCTTC.

This chain joins TRBV4-3 and TRBJ2-5, with D perhaps TRBD1 (5 bases). Germline CDR1 and CDR2: LGHNA and YSLEER. This CDR3 is 14 amino acids long. Deletions cut 0 bases from V and 0 bases from J, with 5 bases between. The CDR3 coding sequence is TGCGCCAGCAGCCAAGAGGGGCACCAAGAGACCCAGTACTTC. This translates into CASSQEGHQETQYF.

The chain joins TRBV13 to TRBJ2-2, with D unclear. V dropped 3 bases and J dropped 2 bases, with 7 bases sitting between them. Germline V gene lookup returns CDR1 PRHDT and CDR2 FYEKMQ (reference sequence). The CDR3 is 14 residues long. The CDR3 DNA reads TGTGCCAGCAGCTTTAAGCGAAACACCGGGGAGCTGTTTTTT. This sequence encodes CASSFKRNTGELFF.

The chain recombines TRBV2 with TRBJ2-3; 10 positions match TRBD2. The CDR3 is 17 amino acids. J lost 9 bases, V lost 7 bases, and 19 bases had no gene match. CDR1 and CDR2 (germline): SNHLY, FYNNEI. DNA of the CDR3: TGTGCCAGCACCCTAGGAGGAAGCGGGGGGGTAGCAAAAACGCAGTATTTT. This sequence encodes CASTLGGSGGVAKTQYF. Variable domain in full (rest from reference TRBV2 and TRBJ2-3): EPEVTQTPSHQVTQMGQEVILRCVPISNHLYFYWYRQILGQKVEFLVSFYNNEISEKSEIFDDQFSVERPDGSNFTLKIRSTKLEDSAMYFCASTLGGSGGVAKTQYFGPGTRLTVL.

This sequence joins TRBV28 and TRBJ2-7, with D perhaps TRBD2 (6 bases). CDR3 length: 15 amino acids. Per the germline V gene, CDR1 is MDHEN and CDR2 is SYDVKM. Trimming took off 6 bases at V and 3 bases at J, with 18 bases between the two ends. The DNA of the CDR3 is TGTGCCAGCAGGCCGGGGGACTCCGGTGGCTACGAGCAGTACTTC. Protein product: CASRPGDSGGYEQYF. The entire variable domain, with the rest obtained from reference TRBV28 and TRBJ2-7, is as follows: DVKVTQSSRYLVKRTGEKVFLECVQDMDHENMFWYRQDPGLGLRLIYFSYDVKMKEKGDIPEGYSVSREKKERFSLILESASTNQTSMYLCASRPGDSGGYEQYFGPGTRLTVT.

The rearrangement joins TRBV7-2 to TRBJ1-2, with TRBD1 matching over 7 bases. The trim removed 8 bases at V and 2 bases at J, leaving 5 bases unmatched. The CDR3 totals 13 residues. CDR1 is SGHTA, CDR2 FQGNSA, per germline. Here the CDR3 reads CASVKDRNYGYTF. The CDR3, as DNA: TGTGCCAGCGTAAAGGACAGGAACTATGGCTACACCTTC. Full variable domain (outside the CDR3, taken from reference TRBV7-2 and TRBJ1-2): GAGVSQSPSNKVTEKGKDVELRCDPISGHTALYWYRQSLGQGLEFLIYFQGNSAPDKSGLPSDRFSAERTGGSVSTLTIQRTQQEDSAVYLCASVKDRNYGYTFGSGTRLTVV.

The chain is built from TRBV9 and TRBJ1-2; 8 bases map to TRBD1. Germline V CDR1 and CDR2: SGDLS, YYNGEE. CDR3 length: 16 residues. J lost 2 bases, V lost 2 bases, and 8 bases had no gene match. The CDR3 spells CASSVDGTGFNYGYTF. The CDR3 DNA follows: TGTGCCAGCAGCGTGGACGGGACAGGATTCAACTATGGCTACACCTTC.

The chain employs TRBV7-3 and TRBJ2-1; D is undetermined. Trimming pared 5 bases from V and 7 bases from J, leaving 18 bases between. The CDR3 has 15 residues. Germline-derived CDR1 and CDR2 are SGHTA and FQGTGA. The CDR3 bases are TGTGCCAGCAGCCTTGGATTTGCAGGCATTAATGAGCAGTTCTTC. Amino acid sequence: CASSLGFAGINEQFF.